Sequencing of this T cell receptor (beta chain) was carried out in a study of shared clonotypes between healthy human individuals. CDR1 is SEHNR, CDR2 FQNEAQ, per germline (reference sequence). This CDR3 has 11 amino acids. Trimming stripped 5 bases from V and 6 bases from J, with 5 bases between. Note on this clone: Its matching antigen is unknown.

Each subset's genomic DNA was shared equally among a number of immunoSEQ plates. Authors' processing steps: Filtering differed, since immunoSEQ gave only junction sequences and no quality scores. Generated by immunoSEQ multiplex PCR, the TCRdb table keeps only in-frame clones and is missing some. D and trimming come from the DNA, and the V and J calls and clone size come from that table. This sample has about 2.3 million clones, with 85% to 95% found just once. Notes on the study in general: When naive CD4 clonotypes were compared across a few donors, approximately 4.9% were shared. In general, naive subsets displayed greater estimated richness than memory subsets did.

The source is a man younger than 30 in good health. Some clones in this sample may be carry-over from other donors' samples. The specimen sequenced was naive CD4+ T cells from PBMCs. The subset here: CD45RA+ positively selected. The V call is TRBV7-9, the J call TRBJ1-3; D not certain. The CDR3 spells CASSPLNTIYF. The CDR3 region has the DNA TGTGCCAGCAGCCCCCTAAACACCATATATTTT. The complete variable domain, with remaining parts taken from reference TRBV7-9 and TRBJ1-3, reads DTGVSQNPRHKITKRGQNVTFRCDPISEHNRLYWYRQTLGQGPEFLTYFQNEAQLEKSRLLSDRFSAERPKGSFSTLEIQRTEQGDSAMYLCASSPLNTIYFGEGSWLTVV.